These T cell receptor beta chains were read from a single sample in a study of T-cell reconstitution after alpha-beta-depleted transplantation in children. MiXCR was run by TCRdb on the PCR reads, yielding one entry per CDR3 protein. The table shows 25,000 to 30,000 distinct CDR3 sequences, with about 6.3% occurring only once. Sample: PBMCs, mostly from graft donor cells, taken 180 days after TCRalphabeta/CD19-depleted stem cell transplant. The receptors derive from a male patient younger than 18 who had a stem cell transplant for acute myeloid leukemia, so the T cells may come from the graft donor. The CDR3 runs from the conserved cysteine through the conserved F or W. D genes are given only for firm matches. Where a row states a size, it is once, few, many or the class of an expanded clone; other rows omit it.

d_call	v_call	j_call	clone_size	cdr3_aa	cdr3_nt
NA	TRBV7-2	TRBJ2-1	many	CASSLAQRGGSYNEQFF	TGTGCCAGCAGCTTAGCGCAAAGGGGCGGCTCCTACAATGAGCAGTTCTTC
NA	TRBV9	TRBJ2-7	many	CASSVAPSAGGAYEQYF	TGTGCCAGCAGCGTAGCCCCTTCAGCGGGTGGGGCCTACGAGCAGTACTTC
NA	TRBV19	TRBJ2-6	many	CASSIRGGSGANVLTF	TGTGCCAGTAGTATACGCGGAGGTTCTGGGGCCAACGTCCTGACTTTC
NA	TRBV5-1	TRBJ2-2	many	CASSLAGRGNTGELFF	TGCGCCAGCAGCTTGGCCGGCAGGGGGAACACCGGGGAGCTGTTTTTT
NA	TRBV6-5	TRBJ2-3	many	CASSPSTDPSTDTQYF	TGTGCCAGCAGCCCTTCGACAGACCCGAGCACAGATACGCAGTATTTT
NA	TRBV14	TRBJ1-2	many	CASSRPGLLYTF	TGTGCCAGCAGCCGACCAGGGCTCCTCTACACCTTC
NA	TRBV11-2	TRBJ1-1	NA	CASRRGINTEAFF	TGTGCCAGCAGACGGGGCATCAACACTGAAGCTTTCTTT
TRBD2	TRBV5-1	TRBJ2-5	many	CASSWTSAEETQYF	TGCGCCAGCAGCTGGACTAGTGCCGAAGAGACCCAGTACTTC
NA	TRBV24-1	TRBJ2-1	NA	CATSEYNEQFF	TGTGCCACCAGTGAGTACAATGAGCAGTTCTTC
TRBD2	TRBV7-7	TRBJ2-1	many	CASSPLAGGYNEQFF	TGTGCTAGCAGCCCCCTAGCGGGAGGGTACAATGAGCAGTTCTTC
NA	TRBV6-1	TRBJ2-5	many	CASSEAGDGTQYF	TGTGCCAGCAGTGAAGCGGGAGACGGGACCCAGTACTTC
NA	TRBV4-3	TRBJ2-7	many	CASSQASGSRYEQYF	TGCGCCAGCAGCCAGGCCTCGGGATCTAGATACGAGCAGTACTTC
NA	TRBV7-2	TRBJ2-7	many	CASSLAGGSGEQYF	TGTGCCAGCAGCTTAGCGGGGGGAAGTGGCGAGCAGTACTTC
NA	TRBV11-2	TRBJ1-1	few	CASSLPVAGTEAFF	TGTGCCAGCAGCCTCCCCGTCGCGGGGACTGAAGCTTTCTTT
TRBD1	TRBV14	TRBJ1-2	many	CASSQAGTGGYGYTF	TGTGCCAGCAGCCAAGCCGGGACAGGGGGGTATGGCTACACCTTC
NA	TRBV29-1	TRBJ1-2	many	CSVDGGGYGYTF	TGCAGCGTTGACGGGGGCGGCTATGGCTACACCTTC
TRBD1	TRBV5-6	TRBJ1-2	once	CASSSSDRTNYGYTF	TGTGCCAGCAGCTCGTCGGACAGGACCAACTATGGCTACACCTTC